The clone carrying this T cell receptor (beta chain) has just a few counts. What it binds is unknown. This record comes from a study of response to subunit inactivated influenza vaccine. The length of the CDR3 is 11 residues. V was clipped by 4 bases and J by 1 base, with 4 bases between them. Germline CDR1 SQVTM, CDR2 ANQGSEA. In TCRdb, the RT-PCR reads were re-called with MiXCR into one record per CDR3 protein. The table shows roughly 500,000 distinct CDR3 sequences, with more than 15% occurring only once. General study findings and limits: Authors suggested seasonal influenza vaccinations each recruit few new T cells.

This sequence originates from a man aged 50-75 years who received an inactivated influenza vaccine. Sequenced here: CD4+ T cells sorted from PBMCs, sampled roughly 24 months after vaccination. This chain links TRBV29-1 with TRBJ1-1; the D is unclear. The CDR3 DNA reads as TGCAGCGTTGTAAGGAACACTGAAGCTTTCTTT. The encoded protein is CSVVRNTEAFF.